This is a list of T cell receptor beta chains from one sample in a study of identical twins. TCRdb called the 5' RACE reads again in MiXCR, with one record for every CDR3 protein. The sample records 550,000 to 700,000 distinct CDR3 sequences, 21% being singletons. These same data were also listed under a study on T cells expressing NK-cell markers.

Material: PBMCs. These TCRs come from a young woman in good health. Each CDR3 is given with its conserved first and last residue. The D gene is left open where the match is weak. The listing skips clone size in some rows; elsewhere it reads once, few, many or a size class.

v_call	j_call	d_call	clone_size	cdr3_aa	cdr3_nt
TRBV12-3/TRBV12-4	TRBJ1-6	-	few	CASSQGRNYNSPLHF	TGTGCCAGCAGTCAGGGACGGAACTATAATTCACCCCTCCACTTT
TRBV4-3	TRBJ2-2	TRBD1	few	CASSPGDREIGELFF	TGCGCCAGCAGCCCAGGGGACAGGGAAATCGGGGAGCTGTTTTTT
TRBV27	TRBJ2-7	TRBD1	-	CASSRQGAFEQYF	TGTGCCAGCAGTCGACAGGGGGCGTTTGAGCAGTACTTC
TRBV20-1	TRBJ2-7	TRBD1	many	CSARAGQGAYEQYF	TGCAGTGCTAGAGCGGGACAGGGGGCCTACGAGCAGTACTTC
TRBV7-6	TRBJ2-5	-	few	CASSFAALGETQYF	TGTGCCAGCAGCTTCGCGGCCCTCGGAGAGACCCAGTACTTC
TRBV5-1	TRBJ2-7	-	-	CASSLDRSLGQYF	TGCGCCAGCAGCTTGGACAGGTCCCTAGGGCAGTACTTC
TRBV9	TRBJ2-3	-	-	CASSVSVSTDTQYF	TGTGCCAGCAGCGTATCGGTCAGCACAGATACGCAGTATTTT
TRBV20-1	TRBJ1-2	-	many	CSARRSGTPDGYTF	TGCAGTGCTAGACGGTCCGGGACCCCTGATGGCTACACCTTC
TRBV12-3/TRBV12-4	TRBJ2-7	-	-	CASRHTGSEQYF	TGTGCCAGCAGACATACAGGGTCCGAGCAGTACTTC
TRBV7-8	TRBJ2-3	-	few	CASSLVERTDTQYF	TGTGCCAGCAGCTTAGTGGAACGCACAGATACGCAGTATTTT
TRBV12-3/TRBV12-4	TRBJ2-1	-	-	CASRSALVEGEQFF	TGTGCCAGCCGAAGTGCCTTGGTAGAGGGTGAGCAGTTCTTC
TRBV15	TRBJ2-7	-	-	CATSRDRTNYEQYF	TGTGCCACCAGCAGAGATCGGACCAACTACGAGCAGTACTTC
TRBV6-6	TRBJ1-3	-	many	CATSAGNTIYF	TGTGCCACCAGCGCTGGAAACACCATATATTTT
TRBV3-1	TRBJ2-1	TRBD2	-	CASSPPWGTSYNNEQFF	TGTGCCAGCAGCCCACCCTGGGGGACTAGTTACAACAATGAGCAGTTCTTC
TRBV29-1	TRBJ2-1	TRBD2	many	CSAGPSGRRNEQFF	TGCAGCGCGGGGCCTAGCGGGAGGCGGAATGAGCAGTTCTTC
TRBV4-3	TRBJ2-3	TRBD1	few	CASSDRQGALDTQYF	TGCGCCAGCAGCGACAGACAGGGGGCTTTAGATACGCAGTATTTT
TRBV6-1	TRBJ2-3	-	many	CASSGLGYADTQYF	TGTGCCAGCAGTGGACTAGGGTATGCAGATACGCAGTATTTT
TRBV20-1	TRBJ2-1	TRBD2	-	CSATPTSGGTEQFF	TGCAGTGCTACCCCGACTAGCGGGGGCACTGAGCAGTTCTTC
TRBV20-1	TRBJ2-1	TRBD2	medium-sized	CSARTSGGAWEQFF	TGCAGTGCTAGAACGAGCGGGGGGGCGTGGGAGCAGTTCTTC
TRBV5-1	TRBJ2-1	-	few	CASSLPSKTRSYNEQFF	TGCGCCAGCAGCCTTCCCTCAAAGACTCGCTCCTACAATGAGCAGTTCTTC
TRBV20-1	TRBJ2-3	-	many	CSGSSGTDTQYF	TGCAGTGGTAGTAGCGGCACAGATACGCAGTATTTT
TRBV5-5	TRBJ2-1	TRBD2	-	CASSSSGRAVDEQFF	TGTGCCAGCAGCTCTAGCGGGAGGGCCGTGGATGAGCAGTTCTTC
TRBV21-1	TRBJ2-4	-	once	CASSKAPDSPWNIQYF	TGTGCCAGCAGCAAAGCGCCGGACAGTCCTTGGAACATTCAGTACTTC
TRBV20-1	TRBJ2-5	TRBD2	-	CSARRPAGGPQETQYF	TGCAGTGCTAGAAGGCCAGCGGGGGGCCCGCAAGAGACCCAGTACTTC
TRBV20-1	TRBJ2-1	-	-	CSATGSSGFRDEQFF	TGCAGTGCTACAGGTTCAAGTGGGTTTAGGGATGAGCAGTTCTTC
TRBV24-1	TRBJ2-1	TRBD1	-	CATSARQGDDNEQFF	TGTGCCACCAGTGCCAGACAGGGGGACGATAATGAGCAGTTCTTC
TRBV7-6	TRBJ1-2	TRBD1	-	CASSSTDRGYGYTF	TGTGCCAGCAGCTCCACGGACAGGGGCTATGGCTACACCTTC
TRBV29-1	TRBJ1-1	-	-	CSTRGSRDTGRAFF	TGCAGCACGCGAGGGTCCCGGGACACGGGTCGGGCTTTCTTT
TRBV20-1	TRBJ2-7	TRBD1	-	CSARGQGTYEQYF	TGCAGTGCTCGCGGACAGGGAACCTACGAGCAGTACTTC
TRBV12-3/TRBV12-4	TRBJ1-6	TRBD1	-	CASSHGVRGQSPLHF	TGTGCCAGCAGCCATGGAGTGAGGGGGCAATCACCCCTCCACTTT
TRBV5-1	TRBJ1-2	TRBD1	many	CASSLLGRGRLNGYTF	TGCGCCAGCAGCTTGTTAGGCAGGGGGCGTCTTAATGGCTACACCTTC
TRBV29-1	TRBJ2-5	TRBD1	many	CSVVAGQGNQYF	TGCAGCGTTGTCGCGGGACAGGGGAACCAGTACTTC
TRBV4-3	TRBJ2-2	TRBD1	few	CASSQVSTGTGELFF	TGCGCCAGCAGCCAAGTCTCGACAGGGACCGGGGAGCTGTTTTTT
TRBV6-1	TRBJ2-7	TRBD1	-	CASSEIFPTGDEQYF	TGTGCCAGCAGTGAGATCTTTCCTACAGGGGACGAGCAGTACTTC
TRBV2	TRBJ1-5	TRBD1	-	CASRTGRISGQPQHF	TGTGCCAGCAGGACAGGGCGGATTAGTGGTCAGCCCCAGCATTTT
TRBV5-1	TRBJ2-4	-	few	CASSFGPLNIQYF	TGCGCCAGCAGCTTTGGGCCCCTAAACATTCAGTACTTC
TRBV20-1	TRBJ2-1	-	few	CSARRRGSTYNEQFF	TGCAGTGCTAGGCGGAGAGGGTCCACCTACAATGAGCAGTTCTTC
TRBV7-9	TRBJ2-7	TRBD2	-	CASSLAGGPREQYF	TGTGCCAGCAGCTTAGCGGGAGGGCCGCGCGAGCAGTACTTC
TRBV6-5	TRBJ1-1	TRBD1	few	CASSYGKGASRATEAFF	TGTGCCAGCAGTTACGGAAAGGGGGCCAGTCGGGCGACTGAAGCTTTCTTT